The source of this TCR beta chain is a study of cytomegalovirus exposure and HLA in healthy donors. Background on the study: In an earlier analysis, some 110 million unique TCR beta sequences were found from 150 million to 200 million T cells. Study outcomes and limitations: Follow-up analysis seemed to connect common viral pathogens with several of the most significant clusters identified. An assumption of roughly uniform sequencing depth across donors underlay the presence/absence analyses. Another analysis was done later, and it associated 16,951 TCR beta sequences with HLA alleles at 0.05 false discovery rate.

The V gene's germline CDR1 is SGDLS and CDR2 YYNGEE. J lost 10 bases, V lost 3 bases, and 12 bases had no gene match. The CDR3 is 16 residues long. To note about this clone: Its antigen is not known.

PCR used 60 Vbeta primers and 13 Jbeta primers. The assay was immunoSEQ multiplex PCR, and TCRdb's table has in-frame clones only and misses some. The sample shows 150,000 to 200,000 clones, about three quarters of them seen only once. The chain links TRBV9 to TRBJ1-6, with 8 bases identical to TRBD1. The receptor was derived from a female donor in good health and CMV-seronegative. What was sequenced was PBMCs. CDR3 sequence (DNA): TGTGCCAGCAGCGAGAGGGGTCAGGGGGCGCGGTCACCCCTCCACTTT. This sequence encodes CASSERGQGARSPLHF.